The following is a T cell receptor (beta chain) sequence with its context. In the authors' methods: Reference gene primer amplification gave nucleated cell count estimates. Method: immunoSEQ multiplex PCR; TCRdb's copy keeps in-frame clones and lacks some. That table furnishes V, J and clone size, whereas the DNA furnished D and trimming. Of over 140,000 clones in the sample, 77% are singletons; the top ten hold approximately 9%. The V gene lost 1 base and the J gene lost 5 bases, with 9 bases spanning the gap. The CDR3 sequence is 14 residues long. The germline CDR1 and CDR2 sequences are LNHNV and YYDKDF (reference sequence). The sample belongs to a study of blood T cell repertoires in COVID-19. Study-wide background: The origin of the acute and convalescent COVID-19 samples was the United States, Italy and Spain. PBMCs, B-cell-depleted T cells, or T cells provided the cDNA or gDNA that made up the material.

This clonotype was obtained from a woman aged 50 to 60 with active or convalescent COVID-19. The chain employs TRBV15 and TRBJ1-3; D possibly corresponds to TRBD1 (6 bases). The sample was peripheral blood. DNA for the CDR3: TGTGCCACCAGCAGAGCCGGGGGGCGAAACACCATATATTTT. It codes for CATSRAGGRNTIYF.